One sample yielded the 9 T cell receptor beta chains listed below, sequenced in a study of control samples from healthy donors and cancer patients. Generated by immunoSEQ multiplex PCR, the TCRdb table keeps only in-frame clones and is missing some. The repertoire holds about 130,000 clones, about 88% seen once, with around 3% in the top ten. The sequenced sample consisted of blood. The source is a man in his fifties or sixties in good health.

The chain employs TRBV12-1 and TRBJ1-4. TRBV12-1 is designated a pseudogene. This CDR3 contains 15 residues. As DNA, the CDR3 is TGTGCCAGCAGCCTAGCGGACAGGACCAATGAAAAACTGTTTTTT. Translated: CASSLADRTNEKLFF.

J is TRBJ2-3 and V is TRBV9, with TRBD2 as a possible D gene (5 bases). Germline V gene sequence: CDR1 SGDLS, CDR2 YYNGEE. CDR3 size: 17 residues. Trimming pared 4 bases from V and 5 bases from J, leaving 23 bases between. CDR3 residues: CASSPSDGPLEVDTQYF. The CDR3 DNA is TGTGCCAGCAGCCCCTCCGATGGGCCCTTGGAGGTAGATACGCAGTATTTT.

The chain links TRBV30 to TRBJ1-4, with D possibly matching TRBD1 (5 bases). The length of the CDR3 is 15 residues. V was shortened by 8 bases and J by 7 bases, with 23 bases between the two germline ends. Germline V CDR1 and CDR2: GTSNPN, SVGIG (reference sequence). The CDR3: CALLRGTGLTEKLFF. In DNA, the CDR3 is TGTGCCCTCCTGAGGGGAACGGGGCTGACTGAAAAACTGTTTTTT.

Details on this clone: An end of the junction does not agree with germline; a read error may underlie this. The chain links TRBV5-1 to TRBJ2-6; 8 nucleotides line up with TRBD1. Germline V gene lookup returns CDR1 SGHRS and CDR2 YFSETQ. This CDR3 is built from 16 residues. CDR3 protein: CAGSSQQGAGANVLTF. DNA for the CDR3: TGCGCCGGCAGCTCTCAACAGGGGGCTGGGGCCAACGTCCTGACTTTC. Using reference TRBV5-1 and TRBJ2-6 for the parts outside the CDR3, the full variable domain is KAGVTQTPRYLIKTRGQQVTLSCSPISGHRSVSWYQQTPGQGLQFLFEYFSETQRNKGNFPGRFSGRQFSNSRSEMNVSTLELGDSALYLCAGSSQQGAGANVLTFGAGSRLTVL.

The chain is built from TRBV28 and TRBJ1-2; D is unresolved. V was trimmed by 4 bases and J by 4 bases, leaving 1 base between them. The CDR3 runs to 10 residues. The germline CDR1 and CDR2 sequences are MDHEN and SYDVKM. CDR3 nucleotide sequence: TGTGCCAGCAGTTCCTATGGCTACACCTTC. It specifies CASSSYGYTF.

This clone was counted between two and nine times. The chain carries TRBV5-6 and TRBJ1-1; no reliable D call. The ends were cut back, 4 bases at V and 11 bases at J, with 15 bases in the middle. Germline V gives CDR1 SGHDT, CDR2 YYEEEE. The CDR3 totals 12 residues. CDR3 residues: CASSSIFTRAFF. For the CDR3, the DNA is TGTGCCAGCAGCAGCATATTTACACGGGCTTTCTTT.

Written as DNA, the CDR3 is TGTGCCAGTAGTATAGGGACAGGGGTGGATCAGCCCCAGCATTTT. Translating gives CASSIGTGVDQPQHF. The chain is built from TRBV19 and TRBJ1-5, with 9 nucleotides matching TRBD1. This CDR3 comprises 15 residues. V dropped 1 base and J dropped 5; count of bases not matched to a gene: 3. CDR1 LNHDA and CDR2 SQIVND come from the germline V gene (reference sequence).

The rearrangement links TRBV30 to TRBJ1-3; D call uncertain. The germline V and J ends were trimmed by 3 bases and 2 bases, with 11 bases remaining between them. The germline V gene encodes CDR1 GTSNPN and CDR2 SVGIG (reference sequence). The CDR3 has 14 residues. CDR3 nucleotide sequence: TGTGCCTGGAGCGCGGTTGGACCTGGAAACACCATATATTTT. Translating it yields CAWSAVGPGNTIYF.

In nucleotides, the CDR3 is TGCAGTGCTAGTCCCCTCCTACGACAAAGCACAGATACGCAGTATTTT. This gives the protein CSASPLLRQSTDTQYF. This chain links TRBV20-1 with TRBJ2-3, with no clear D. The CDR3 has 16 residues. Germline V gene sequence: CDR1 DFQATT, CDR2 SNEGSKA (reference sequence). Trimming stripped 3 bases from V and 0 bases from J, with 16 bases between.